This TCR beta chain was recorded in a study of CD8+CD57+ T cells in acquired aplastic anemia. A note on this clonotype: The antigen is unknown.

Genomic DNA, the template, was used for profiling of the TCR beta VDJ and CDR3. Using its own MiXCR run on the reads, TCRdb lists one record per CDR3 protein. The table lists about 290,000 distinct CDR3 sequences, 45% to 65% of them singletons. All patients picked for sequencing had shown, by flow cytometry, an expansion of CD8+CD57+ cells. Whole-study findings and limits: CD8+ Simpson's diversity did not differ significantly between patients and controls.

The CDR3 totals 12 residues. V lost 5 bases and J 5 bases, leaving 12 bases between the germline ends. Per the germline V gene, CDR1 is DFQATT and CDR2 is SNEGSKA (reference sequence). The specimen was sorted CD4+, CD8+, or CD8+CD57+ T cells (not recorded which) from PBMCs. The source of this sequence is a human donor with aplastic anemia. The rearrangement uses TRBV20-1 and TRBJ1-1, with D hard to call. The CDR3 DNA reads as TGCAGTGCTCAGTACATCCAGACTGAAGCTTTCTTT. The encoded protein is CSAQYIQTEAFF.